Listed here is a single TCR beta chain. The data were taken from a study of blood T cell repertoires in COVID-19. Study at large: PBMCs, B-cell-depleted T cells, or T cells provided the cDNA or gDNA that made up the material.

Assay used: immunoSEQ multiplex PCR; TCRdb lists only in-frame clones, some missing. The sample holds about 300,000 clones, more than 80% seen once. V was clipped by 4 bases and J by 5 bases; unmatched bases: 1. This CDR3 region has 14 residues. The germline V gene encodes CDR1 LNHDA and CDR2 SQIVND (reference sequence). Enrolment of Seattle patients took place during active infection, and they were followed longitudinally. V gene TRBV19 combines with J gene TRBJ1-6; 8 positions agree with TRBD1. The source of this sequence is a woman in her fifties or sixties with COVID-19, enrolled during active disease. Sequencing used peripheral blood. The CDR3 DNA sequence: TGTGCCAGTAGTACGACAGGGGATAATTCACCCCTCCACTTT. This sequence encodes CASSTTGDNSPLHF.